Sequencing of this T cell receptor (beta chain) was carried out in a study of human T cells and chemical hapten exposure. Study in general: The use of 2% DPC on 2 cm by 2 cm of upper inner arm skin constituted sensitization.

Time point indicated: pre-sensitization, week 0. Treatment of the sample: therapeutic diphenylcyclopropenone sensitization with weekly scalp DPC. The CDR3 runs to 12 residues. V was cut by 5 bases and J by 6 bases, with 10 bases left in between. The germline V gene encodes CDR1 SGHDN and CDR2 FVKESK. What the library attached to individual cDNA molecules were unique molecular identifiers. TCRdb processed the RACE reads anew with MiXCR; each CDR3 protein has one entry. The data show fewer than 350,000 distinct CDR3 sequences, roughly 7.7% seen once. The sequences come from whole blood, collected in connection with sensitization to the hapten diphenylcyclopropenone (DPC). This receptor was obtained from a young man with alopecia areata. Some clones in this sample may be carry-over from other donors' samples. The chain is built from TRBV14 and TRBJ1-1; D gene uncertain. The CDR3 region has the DNA TGTGCCAGCAGCAGAGGAAGCCCTGAAGCTTTCTTT. Encoded protein: CASSRGSPEAFF.